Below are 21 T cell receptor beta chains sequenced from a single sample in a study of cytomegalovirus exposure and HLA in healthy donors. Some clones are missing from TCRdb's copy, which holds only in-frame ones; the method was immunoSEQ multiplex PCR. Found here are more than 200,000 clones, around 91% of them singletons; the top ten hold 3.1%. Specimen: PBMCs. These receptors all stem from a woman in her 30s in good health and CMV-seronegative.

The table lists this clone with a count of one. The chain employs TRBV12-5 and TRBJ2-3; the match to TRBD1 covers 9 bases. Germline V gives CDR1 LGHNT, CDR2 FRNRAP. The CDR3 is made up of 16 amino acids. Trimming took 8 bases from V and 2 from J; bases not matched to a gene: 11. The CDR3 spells CASLGSTGGLTDTQYF. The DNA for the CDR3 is TGTGCTAGTCTGGGTTCCACAGGGGGCCTCACAGATACGCAGTATTTT.

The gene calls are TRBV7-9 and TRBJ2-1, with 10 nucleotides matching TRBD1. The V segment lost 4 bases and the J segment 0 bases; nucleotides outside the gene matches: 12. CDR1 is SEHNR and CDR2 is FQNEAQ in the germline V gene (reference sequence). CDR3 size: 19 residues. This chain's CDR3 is CASSSRTTGTGVSYNEQFF. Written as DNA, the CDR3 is TGTGCCAGCAGCTCCCGAACAACCGGGACAGGGGTCTCCTACAATGAGCAGTTCTTC.

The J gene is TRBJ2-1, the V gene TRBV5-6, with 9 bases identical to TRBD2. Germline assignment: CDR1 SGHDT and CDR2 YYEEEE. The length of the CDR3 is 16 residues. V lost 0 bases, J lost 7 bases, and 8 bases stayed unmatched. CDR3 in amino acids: CASSLGPAGGINEQFF. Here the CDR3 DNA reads TGTGCCAGCAGCTTGGGGCCAGCGGGAGGTATAAATGAGCAGTTCTTC. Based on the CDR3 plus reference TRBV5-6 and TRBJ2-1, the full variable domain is DAGVTQSPTHLIKTRGQQVTLRCSPKSGHDTVSWYQQALGQGPQFIFQYYEEEERQRGNFPDRFSGHQFPNYSSELNVNALLLGDSALYLCASSLGPAGGINEQFFGPGTRLTVL.

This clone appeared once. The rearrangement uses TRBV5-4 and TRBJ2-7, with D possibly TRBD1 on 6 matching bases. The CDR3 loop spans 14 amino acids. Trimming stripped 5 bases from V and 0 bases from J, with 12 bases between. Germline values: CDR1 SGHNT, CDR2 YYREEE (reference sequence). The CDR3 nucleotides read TGTGCCAGCAGTTTCACAGGGAGCTCCTACGAGCAGTACTTC. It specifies CASSFTGSSYEQYF.

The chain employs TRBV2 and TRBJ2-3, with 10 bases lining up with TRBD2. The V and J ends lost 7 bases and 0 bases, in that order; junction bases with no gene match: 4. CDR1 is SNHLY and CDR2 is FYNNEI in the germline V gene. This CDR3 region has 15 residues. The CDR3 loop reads CASTATSGSTDTQYF. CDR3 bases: TGTGCCAGCACAGCGACTAGCGGGAGCACAGATACGCAGTATTTT. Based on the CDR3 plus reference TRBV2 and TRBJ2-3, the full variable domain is EPEVTQTPSHQVTQMGQEVILRCVPISNHLYFYWYRQILGQKVEFLVSFYNNEISEKSEIFDDQFSVERPDGSNFTLKIRSTKLEDSAMYFCASTATSGSTDTQYFGPGTRLTVL.

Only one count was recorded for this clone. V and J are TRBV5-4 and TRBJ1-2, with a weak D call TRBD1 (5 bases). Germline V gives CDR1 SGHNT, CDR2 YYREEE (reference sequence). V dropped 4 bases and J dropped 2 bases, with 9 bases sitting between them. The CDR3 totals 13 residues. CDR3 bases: TGTGCCAGCAGCCCCGCAGGGAACTATGGCTACACCTTC. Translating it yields CASSPAGNYGYTF.

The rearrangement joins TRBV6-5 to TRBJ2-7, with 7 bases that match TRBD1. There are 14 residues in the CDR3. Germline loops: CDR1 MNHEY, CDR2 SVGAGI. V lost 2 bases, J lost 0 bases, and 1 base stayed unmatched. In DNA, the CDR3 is TGTGCCAGCAGTTACGGGACAGCCTCCTACGAGCAGTACTTC. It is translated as CASSYGTASYEQYF.

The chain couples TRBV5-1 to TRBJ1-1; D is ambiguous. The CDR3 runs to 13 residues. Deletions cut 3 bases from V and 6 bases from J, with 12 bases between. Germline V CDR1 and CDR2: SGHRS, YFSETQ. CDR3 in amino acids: CASSSNIGSEAFF. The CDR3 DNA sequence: TGCGCCAGCAGCTCCAATATCGGGTCTGAAGCTTTCTTT.

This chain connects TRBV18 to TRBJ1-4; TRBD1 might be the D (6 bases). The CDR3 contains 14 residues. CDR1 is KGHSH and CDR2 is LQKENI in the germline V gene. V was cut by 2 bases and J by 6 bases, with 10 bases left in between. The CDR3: CASSPAGQHEKLFF. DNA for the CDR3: TGTGCCAGCTCACCAGCCGGACAGCATGAAAAACTGTTTTTT.

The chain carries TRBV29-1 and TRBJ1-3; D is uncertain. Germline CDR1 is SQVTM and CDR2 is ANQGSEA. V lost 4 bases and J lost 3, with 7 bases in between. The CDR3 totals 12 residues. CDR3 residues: CSVADVGNTIYF. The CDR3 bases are TGCAGCGTTGCAGATGTTGGAAACACCATATATTTT.

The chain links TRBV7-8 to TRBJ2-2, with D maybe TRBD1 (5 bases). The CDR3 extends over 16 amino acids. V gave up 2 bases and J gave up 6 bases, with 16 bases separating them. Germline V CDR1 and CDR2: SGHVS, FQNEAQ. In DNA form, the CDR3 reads TGTGCCAGCAGCTTATGGGGCGGCTCGACGCCCGGGGAGCTGTTTTTT. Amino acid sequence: CASSLWGGSTPGELFF. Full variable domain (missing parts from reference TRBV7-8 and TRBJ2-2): GAGVSQSPRYKVAKRGQDVALRCDPISGHVSLFWYQQALGQGPEFLTYFQNEAQLDKSGLPSDRFFAERPEGSVSTLKIQRTQQEDSAVYLCASSLWGGSTPGELFFGEGSRLTVL.

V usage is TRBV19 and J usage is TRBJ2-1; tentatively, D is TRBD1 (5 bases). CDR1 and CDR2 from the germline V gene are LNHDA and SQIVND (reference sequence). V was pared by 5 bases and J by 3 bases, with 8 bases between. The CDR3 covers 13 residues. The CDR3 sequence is CASSQGFYNEQFF. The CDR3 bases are TGTGCCAGTAGTCAGGGTTTCTACAATGAGCAGTTCTTC.

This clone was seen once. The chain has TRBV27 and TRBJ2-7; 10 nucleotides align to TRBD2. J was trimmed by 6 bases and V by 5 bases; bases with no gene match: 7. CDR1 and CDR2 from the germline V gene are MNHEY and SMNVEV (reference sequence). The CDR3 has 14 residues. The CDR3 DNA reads TGTGCCAGCAGTGTCCTAGCGGGAGTAGGCGAGCAGTACTTC. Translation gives CASSVLAGVGEQYF.

DNA for the CDR3: TGTGCCAGCAGCGGGGCCTCCTACAATGAGCAGTTCTTC. Protein product: CASSGASYNEQFF. This chain links TRBV28 with TRBJ2-1, with D perhaps matching TRBD1 or TRBD2 (5 bases each). This CDR3 contains 13 residues. The V end lost 6 bases, the J end lost 0 bases, and 6 bases lay between the germline ends. Germline V lookup: CDR1 MDHEN, CDR2 SYDVKM.

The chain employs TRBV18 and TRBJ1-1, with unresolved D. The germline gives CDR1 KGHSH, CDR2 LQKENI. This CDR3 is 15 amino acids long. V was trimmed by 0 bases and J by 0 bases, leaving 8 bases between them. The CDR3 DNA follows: TGTGCCAGCTCACCACCGGTGCCGATGAACACTGAAGCTTTCTTT. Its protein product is CASSPPVPMNTEAFF.

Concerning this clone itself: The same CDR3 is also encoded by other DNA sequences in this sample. The CDR3: CASSFLGGSYNEQFF. The CDR3 DNA follows: TGTGCCAGCAGTTTCCTGGGCGGCTCCTACAATGAGCAGTTCTTC. The rearrangement links TRBV28 to TRBJ2-1; D not certain. The V gene's germline CDR1 is MDHEN and CDR2 SYDVKM. With 3 bases removed from V and 0 bases from J, the gap between germline ends came to 9 bases. CDR3 size: 15 residues.

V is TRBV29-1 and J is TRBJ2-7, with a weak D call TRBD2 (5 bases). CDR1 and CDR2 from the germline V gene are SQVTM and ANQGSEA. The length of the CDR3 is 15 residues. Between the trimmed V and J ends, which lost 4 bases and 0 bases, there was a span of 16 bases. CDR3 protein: CSVASWSGDSYEQYF. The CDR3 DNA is TGCAGCGTTGCCTCGTGGAGCGGTGACTCCTACGAGCAGTACTTC.

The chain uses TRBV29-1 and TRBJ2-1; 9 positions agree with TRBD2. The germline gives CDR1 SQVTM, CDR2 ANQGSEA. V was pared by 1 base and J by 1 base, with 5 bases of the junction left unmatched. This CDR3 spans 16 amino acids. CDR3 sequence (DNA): TGCAGCGTTGAAGGACTTAGCGGGAGTTCCTACAATGAGCAGTTCTTC. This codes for CSVEGLSGSSYNEQFF.

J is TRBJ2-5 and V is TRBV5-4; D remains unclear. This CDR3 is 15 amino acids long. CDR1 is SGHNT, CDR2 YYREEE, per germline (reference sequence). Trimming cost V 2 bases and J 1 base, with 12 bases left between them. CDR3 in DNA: TGTGCCAGCAGCTTAGACTTATTACCCCAAGAGACCCAGTACTTC. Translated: CASSLDLLPQETQYF.

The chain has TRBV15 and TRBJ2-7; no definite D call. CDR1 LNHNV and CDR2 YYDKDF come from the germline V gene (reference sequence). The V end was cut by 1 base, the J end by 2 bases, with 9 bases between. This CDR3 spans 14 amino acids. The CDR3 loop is CATSRARPPYEQYF. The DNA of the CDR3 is TGTGCCACCAGCAGAGCCCGGCCCCCCTACGAGCAGTACTTC.

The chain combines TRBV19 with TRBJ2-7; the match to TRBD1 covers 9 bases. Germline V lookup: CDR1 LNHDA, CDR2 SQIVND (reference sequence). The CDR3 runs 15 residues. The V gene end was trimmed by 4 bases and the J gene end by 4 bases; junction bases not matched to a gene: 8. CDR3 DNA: TGTGCCAGTAGTACCGGGACAGGGTTTTGGTACGAGCAGTACTTC. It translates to CASSTGTGFWYEQYF.